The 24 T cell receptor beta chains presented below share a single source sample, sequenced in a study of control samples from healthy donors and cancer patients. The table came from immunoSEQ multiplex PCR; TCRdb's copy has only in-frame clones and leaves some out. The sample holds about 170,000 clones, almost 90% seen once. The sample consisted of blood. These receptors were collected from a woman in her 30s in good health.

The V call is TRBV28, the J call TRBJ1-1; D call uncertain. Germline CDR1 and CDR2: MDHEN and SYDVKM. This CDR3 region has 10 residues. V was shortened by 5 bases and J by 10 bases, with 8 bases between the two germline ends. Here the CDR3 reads CASSGVGAFF. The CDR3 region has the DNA TGTGCCAGCAGTGGGGTCGGAGCTTTCTTT.

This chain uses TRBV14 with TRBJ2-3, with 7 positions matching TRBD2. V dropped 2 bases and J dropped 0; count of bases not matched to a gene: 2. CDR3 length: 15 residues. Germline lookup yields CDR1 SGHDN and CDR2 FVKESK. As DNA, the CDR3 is TGTGCCAGCAGCCAACAACTAGCGAGCACAGATACGCAGTATTTT. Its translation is CASSQQLASTDTQYF.

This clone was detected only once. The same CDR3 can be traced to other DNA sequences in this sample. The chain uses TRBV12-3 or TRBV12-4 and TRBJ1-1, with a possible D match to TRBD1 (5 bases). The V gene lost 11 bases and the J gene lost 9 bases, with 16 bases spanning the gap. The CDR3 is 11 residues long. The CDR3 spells CAGWDGDQAFF. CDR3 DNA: TGTGCCGGCTGGGACGGAGACCAAGCTTTCTTT.

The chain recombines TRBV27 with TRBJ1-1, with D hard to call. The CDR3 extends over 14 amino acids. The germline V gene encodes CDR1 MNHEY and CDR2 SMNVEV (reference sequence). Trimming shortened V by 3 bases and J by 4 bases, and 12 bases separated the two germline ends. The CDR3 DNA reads TGTGCCAGCAGTTTCTCGAGTAGGGCCACTGAAGCTTTCTTT. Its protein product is CASSFSSRATEAFF.

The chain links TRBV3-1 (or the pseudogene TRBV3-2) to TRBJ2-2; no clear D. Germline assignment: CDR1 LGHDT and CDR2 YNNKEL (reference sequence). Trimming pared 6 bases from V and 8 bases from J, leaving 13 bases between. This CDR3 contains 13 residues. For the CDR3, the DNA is TGTGCCAGCAGAAAGGCCCCTCAGGGGGAGCTGTTTTTT. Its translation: CASRKAPQGELFF.

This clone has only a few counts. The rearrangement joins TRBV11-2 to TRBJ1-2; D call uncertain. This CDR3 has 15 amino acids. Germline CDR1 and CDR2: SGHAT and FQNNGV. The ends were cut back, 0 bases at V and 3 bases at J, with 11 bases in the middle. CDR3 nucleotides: TGTGCCAGCAGCTTAGAGGCTGGCCCTCACTATGGCTACACCTTC. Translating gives CASSLEAGPHYGYTF.

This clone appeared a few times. This chain's CDR3 is CASSYSGDNYGYTF. The CDR3 DNA reads as TGTGCCAGCAGTTACTCCGGGGACAACTATGGCTACACCTTC. The chain combines TRBV6-5 with TRBJ1-2; perhaps TRBD1 as D (5 bases). This CDR3 has 14 amino acids. Germline V gene data show CDR1 as MNHEY and CDR2 as SVGAGI. V gave up 0 bases and J gave up 2 bases, with 7 bases separating them.

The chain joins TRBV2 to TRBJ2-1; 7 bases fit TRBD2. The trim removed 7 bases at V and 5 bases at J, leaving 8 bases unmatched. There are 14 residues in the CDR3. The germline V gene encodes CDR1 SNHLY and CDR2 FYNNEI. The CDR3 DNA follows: TGTGCCAGCAAAAGGGCGGGGGAAAACAATGAGCAGTTCTTC. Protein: CASKRAGENNEQFF. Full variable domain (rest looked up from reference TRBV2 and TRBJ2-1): EPEVTQTPSHQVTQMGQEVILRCVPISNHLYFYWYRQILGQKVEFLVSFYNNEISEKSEIFDDQFSVERPDGSNFTLKIRSTKLEDSAMYFCASKRAGENNEQFFGPGTRLTVL.

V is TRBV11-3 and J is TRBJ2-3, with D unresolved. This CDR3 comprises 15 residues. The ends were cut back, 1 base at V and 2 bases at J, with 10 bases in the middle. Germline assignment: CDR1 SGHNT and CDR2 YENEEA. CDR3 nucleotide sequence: TGTGCCAGCAGCTTAGGGTCCGGATCCACAGATACGCAGTATTTT. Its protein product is CASSLGSGSTDTQYF.

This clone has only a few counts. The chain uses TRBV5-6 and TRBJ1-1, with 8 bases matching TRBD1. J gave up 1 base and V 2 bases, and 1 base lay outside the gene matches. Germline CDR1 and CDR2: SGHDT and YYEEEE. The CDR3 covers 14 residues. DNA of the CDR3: TGTGCCAGCAGCTTTGGGACAGGGAACACTGAAGCTTTCTTT. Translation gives CASSFGTGNTEAFF.

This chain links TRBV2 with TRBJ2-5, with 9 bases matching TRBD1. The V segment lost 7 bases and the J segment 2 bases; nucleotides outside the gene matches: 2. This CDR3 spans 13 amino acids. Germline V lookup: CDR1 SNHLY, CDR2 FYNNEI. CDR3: CASIGQGQETQYF. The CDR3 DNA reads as TGTGCCAGCATCGGACAGGGGCAAGAGACCCAGTACTTC.

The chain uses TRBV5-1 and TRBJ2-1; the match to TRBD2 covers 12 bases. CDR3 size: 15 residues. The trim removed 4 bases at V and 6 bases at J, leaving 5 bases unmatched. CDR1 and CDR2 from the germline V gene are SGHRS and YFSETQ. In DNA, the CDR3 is TGCGCCAGCAGCGCACTAGCGGGAGGATTCAATGAGCAGTTCTTC. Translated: CASSALAGGFNEQFF.

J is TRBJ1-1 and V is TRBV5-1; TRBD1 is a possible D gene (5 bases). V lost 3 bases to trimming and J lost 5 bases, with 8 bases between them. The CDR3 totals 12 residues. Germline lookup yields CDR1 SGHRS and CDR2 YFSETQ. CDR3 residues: CASSSGGTEAFF. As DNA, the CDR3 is TGCGCCAGCAGCTCCGGGGGGACTGAAGCTTTCTTT.

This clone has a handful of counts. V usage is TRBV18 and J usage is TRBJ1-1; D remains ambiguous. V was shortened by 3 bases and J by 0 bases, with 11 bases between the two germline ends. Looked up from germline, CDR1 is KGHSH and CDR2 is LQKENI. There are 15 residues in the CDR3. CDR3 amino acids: CASSPLGGMNTEAFF. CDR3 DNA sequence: TGTGCCAGCTCACCCTTGGGAGGGATGAACACTGAAGCTTTCTTT. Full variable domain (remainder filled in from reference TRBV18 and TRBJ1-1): NAGVMQNPRHLVRRRGQEARLRCSPMKGHSHVYWYRQLPEEGLKFMVYLQKENIIDESGMPKERFSAEFPKEGPSILRIQQVVRGDSAAYFCASSPLGGMNTEAFFGQGTRLTVV.

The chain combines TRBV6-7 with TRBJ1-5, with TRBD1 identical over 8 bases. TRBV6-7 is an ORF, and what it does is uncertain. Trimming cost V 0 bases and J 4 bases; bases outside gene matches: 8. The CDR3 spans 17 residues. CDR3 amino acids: CASSYSRTGPGNQPQHF. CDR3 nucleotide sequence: TGTGCCAGCAGTTACTCCCGGACAGGGCCAGGGAATCAGCCCCAGCATTTT.

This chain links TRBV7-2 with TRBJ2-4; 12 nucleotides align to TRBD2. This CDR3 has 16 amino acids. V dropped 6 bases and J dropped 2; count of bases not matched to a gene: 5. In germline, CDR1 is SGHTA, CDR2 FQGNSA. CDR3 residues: CASRWTSGTSKNIQYF. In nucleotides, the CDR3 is TGTGCCAGCAGGTGGACTAGCGGGACATCCAAAAACATTCAGTACTTC.

CDR3 in amino acids: CASSIRGGGSGETQYF. The CDR3 nucleotides are TGTGCCAGTAGTATCCGAGGGGGCGGGTCCGGAGAGACCCAGTACTTC. The gene calls are TRBV19 and TRBJ2-5, with 7 bases identical to TRBD1. The length of the CDR3 is 16 residues. V shed 3 bases and J 4 bases; nucleotides not matched to a gene: 11. The germline CDR1 and CDR2 sequences are LNHDA and SQIVND (reference sequence).

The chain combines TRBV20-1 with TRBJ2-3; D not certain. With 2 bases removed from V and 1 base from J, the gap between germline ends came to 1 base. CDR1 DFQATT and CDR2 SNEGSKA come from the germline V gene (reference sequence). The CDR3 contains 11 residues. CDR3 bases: TGCAGTGCTAGACGCACAGATACGCAGTATTTT. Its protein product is CSARRTDTQYF.

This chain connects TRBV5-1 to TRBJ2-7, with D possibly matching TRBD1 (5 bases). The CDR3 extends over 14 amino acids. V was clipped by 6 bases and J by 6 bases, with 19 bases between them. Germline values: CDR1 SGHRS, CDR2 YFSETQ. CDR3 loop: CASNYNGRDGEQYF. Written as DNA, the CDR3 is TGCGCCAGCAACTACAACGGCAGGGATGGCGAGCAGTACTTC.

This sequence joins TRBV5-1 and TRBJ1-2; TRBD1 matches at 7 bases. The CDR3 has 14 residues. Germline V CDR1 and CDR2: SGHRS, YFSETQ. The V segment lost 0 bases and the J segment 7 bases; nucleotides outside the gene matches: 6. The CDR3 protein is CASSLGGGAGGYTF. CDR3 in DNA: TGCGCCAGCAGCTTGGGAGGGGGCGCGGGTGGCTACACCTTC.

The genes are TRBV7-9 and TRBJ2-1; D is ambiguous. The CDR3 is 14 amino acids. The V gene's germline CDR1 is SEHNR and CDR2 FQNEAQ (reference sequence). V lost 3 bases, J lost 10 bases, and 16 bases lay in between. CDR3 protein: CASSFRRSVSEQFF. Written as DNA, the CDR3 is TGTGCCAGCAGCTTCCGTAGAAGTGTGTCCGAGCAGTTCTTC.

CDR3 sequence reads: CASSPPTGQGRQTYNEQFF. CDR3 DNA: TGTGCCAGCAGCCCTCCCACTGGACAGGGTCGACAAACCTACAATGAGCAGTTCTTC. This chain joins TRBV11-2 and TRBJ2-1; the match to TRBD1 covers 8 bases. This CDR3 is built from 19 residues. V shed 5 bases, J shed 2 bases, and the junction held 17 bases outside the gene matches. The germline V gene encodes CDR1 SGHAT and CDR2 FQNNGV.

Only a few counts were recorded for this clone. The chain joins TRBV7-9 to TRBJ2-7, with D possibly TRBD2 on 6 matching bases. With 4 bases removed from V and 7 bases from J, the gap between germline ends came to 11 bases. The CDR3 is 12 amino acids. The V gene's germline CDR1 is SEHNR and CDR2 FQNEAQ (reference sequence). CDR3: CASSSAREEQYF. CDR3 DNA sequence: TGTGCCAGCAGCTCGGCGCGGGAAGAGCAGTACTTC.

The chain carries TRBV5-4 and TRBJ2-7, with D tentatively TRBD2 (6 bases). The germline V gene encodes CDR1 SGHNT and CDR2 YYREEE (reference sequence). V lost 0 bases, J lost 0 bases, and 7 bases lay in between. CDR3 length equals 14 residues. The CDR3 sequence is CASSLGGASYEQYV. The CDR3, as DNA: TGTGCCAGCAGCTTGGGCGGGGCCTCCTACGAGCAGTACGTC.